Presented here are 13 T cell receptor beta chains from one specimen sequenced in a study of control samples from healthy donors and cancer patients. Assay: immunoSEQ multiplex PCR; the TCRdb copy retains only in-frame clones and omits some. This repertoire shows some 87,000 clones, 84% found once; its top ten account for 11%. The source material was PBMCs. The receptors originated from a man between 60 and 75 years old with head and neck cancer.

The J gene is TRBJ2-1, the V gene TRBV6-1; no reliable D call. CDR1 MNHNS and CDR2 SASEGT come from the germline V gene. The CDR3 spans 15 residues. V dropped 2 bases and J dropped 8 bases, with 16 bases sitting between them. The chain's CDR3 is CASSEIGKGRHEQFF. CDR3 DNA: TGTGCCAGCAGTGAAATAGGTAAGGGTCGGCATGAGCAGTTCTTC.

This clone was observed a few times. The chain carries TRBV5-6 and TRBJ2-1; 11 bases are shared with TRBD2. The CDR3 loop spans 15 amino acids. J gave up 6 bases and V 4 bases, and 6 bases lay outside the gene matches. Germline V gene sequence: CDR1 SGHDT, CDR2 YYEEEE. The CDR3 DNA sequence: TGTGCCAGCAGCGCCGGGACTAGCGGATTCAATGAGCAGTTCTTC. As protein: CASSAGTSGFNEQFF.

V and J are TRBV5-1 and TRBJ1-2, with D unresolved. CDR1 is SGHRS, CDR2 YFSETQ, per germline. V was shortened by 7 bases and J by 0 bases, with 10 bases between the two germline ends. This CDR3 contains 13 residues. The CDR3 region has the DNA TGCGCCAGCCGAACCTTAGCTAACTATGGCTACACCTTC. Encoded protein: CASRTLANYGYTF.

This clone was found once. The chain uses TRBV18 and TRBJ1-3; the D is unclear. V dropped 1 base and J dropped 0 bases, with 7 bases sitting between them. This CDR3 is 15 amino acids long. Germline assignment: CDR1 KGHSH and CDR2 LQKENI. This CDR3 reads CASSPRADSGNTIYF. For the CDR3, the DNA is TGTGCCAGCTCACCACGGGCGGACTCTGGAAACACCATATATTTT.

The chain uses TRBV7-6 and TRBJ1-6; 9 bases map to TRBD1. Germline CDR1 reads SGHVS; CDR2 reads FNYEAQ. With 5 bases clipped from V and 5 bases from J, the junction kept 10 bases outside the gene matches. CDR3 length equals 17 residues. CDR3 residues: CASSRWSGTGNNSPLHF. In DNA, the CDR3 is TGTGCCAGCAGCCGGTGGTCAGGGACAGGGAATAATTCACCCCTCCACTTT.

The chain is built from TRBV28 and TRBJ2-7, with 9 positions matching TRBD1. Germline-derived CDR1 and CDR2 are MDHEN and SYDVKM. V dropped 6 bases and J dropped 10; count of bases not matched to a gene: 10. CDR3 length equals 13 residues. The CDR3 is CASRGQGNIIQYF. The CDR3 DNA sequence: TGTGCCAGCAGGGGACAGGGCAATATAATCCAGTACTTC.

The CDR3 nucleotides read TGCAGCCTGCAGGCAGGGGGGGGTATCAATGAGCAGTTCTTC. Its protein product is CSLQAGGGINEQFF. The rearrangement joins TRBV29-1 to TRBJ2-1; perhaps D is TRBD1 or TRBD2 (7 bases each). In germline, CDR1 is SQVTM, CDR2 ANQGSEA. The CDR3 contains 14 residues. V dropped 8 bases and J dropped 6 bases, with 20 bases sitting between them.

The chain uses TRBV5-1 and TRBJ1-4; tentatively, D is TRBD1 (6 bases). CDR3 size: 15 residues. The V gene's germline CDR1 is SGHRS and CDR2 YFSETQ. V was cut by 2 bases and J by 4 bases, with 12 bases left in between. The CDR3 sequence: CASSLMGASNEKLFF. The CDR3 bases are TGCGCCAGCAGCTTAATGGGGGCTAGTAATGAAAAACTGTTTTTT.

V usage is TRBV29-1 and J usage is TRBJ2-5; 7 bases fit TRBD1. The CDR3 is made up of 14 amino acids. V was pared by 5 bases and J by 1 base, with 7 bases of the junction left unmatched. Per the germline V gene, CDR1 is SQVTM and CDR2 is ANQGSEA. This CDR3 reads CSVSEGAGQETQYF. The CDR3 DNA sequence: TGCAGCGTTAGCGAGGGGGCTGGCCAAGAGACCCAGTACTTC.

The chain couples TRBV7-9 to TRBJ2-2; TRBD2 matches at 8 bases. Germline-derived CDR1 and CDR2 are SEHNR and FQNEAQ (reference sequence). With V trimmed by 5 bases and J by 4 bases, 9 bases remained unmatched. The CDR3 is made up of 16 amino acids. CDR3 in DNA: TGTGCCAGCAGCCGAGCGGGAGATCTTCGCACCGGGGAGCTGTTTTTT. Amino acid sequence: CASSRAGDLRTGELFF.

This clone was seen a few times. The J gene is TRBJ2-2, the V gene TRBV11-2; unclear D gene. The CDR3 sequence is 14 residues long. Trimming shortened V by 7 bases and J by 1 base, and 10 bases separated the two germline ends. The germline V gene has CDR1 SGHAT and CDR2 FQNNGV. The CDR3 nucleotides are TGTGCCAGCACCCAATCCGGGAACACCGGGGAGCTGTTTTTT. Translated: CASTQSGNTGELFF.

J is TRBJ1-1 and V is TRBV28; D call uncertain. CDR1 MDHEN and CDR2 SYDVKM come from the germline V gene. Between the trimmed V and J ends, which lost 6 bases and 7 bases, there was a span of 9 bases. This CDR3 has 11 amino acids. The CDR3 sequence: CASSSRFEAFF. As DNA, the CDR3 is TGTGCCAGCAGCTCGAGGTTTGAAGCTTTCTTT.

V is TRBV11-2 and J is TRBJ1-1, with a possible D match to TRBD1 (5 bases). Trimming cost V 1 base and J 11 bases, with 11 bases left between them. CDR3 length: 12 residues. Germline V gene lookup returns CDR1 SGHAT and CDR2 FQNNGV. The CDR3 sequence is CASSLARGGAFF. The CDR3 DNA follows: TGTGCCAGCAGCTTAGCACGGGGGGGGGCTTTCTTT.